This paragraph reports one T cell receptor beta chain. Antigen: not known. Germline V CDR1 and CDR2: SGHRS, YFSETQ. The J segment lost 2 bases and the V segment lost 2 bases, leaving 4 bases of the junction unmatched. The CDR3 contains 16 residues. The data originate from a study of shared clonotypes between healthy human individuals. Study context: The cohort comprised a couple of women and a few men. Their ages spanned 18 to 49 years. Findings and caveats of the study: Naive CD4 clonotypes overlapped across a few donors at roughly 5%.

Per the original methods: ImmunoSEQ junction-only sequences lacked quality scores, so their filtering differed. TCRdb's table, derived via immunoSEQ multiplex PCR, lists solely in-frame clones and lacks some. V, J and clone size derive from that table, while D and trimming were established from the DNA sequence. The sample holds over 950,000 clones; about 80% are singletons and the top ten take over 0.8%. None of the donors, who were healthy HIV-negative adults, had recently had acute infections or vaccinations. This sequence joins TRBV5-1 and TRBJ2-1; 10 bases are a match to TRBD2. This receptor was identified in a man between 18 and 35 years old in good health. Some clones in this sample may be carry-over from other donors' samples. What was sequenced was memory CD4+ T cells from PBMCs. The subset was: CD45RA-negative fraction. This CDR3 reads CASSFGLAEPYNEQFF. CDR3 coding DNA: TGCGCCAGCAGCTTCGGACTAGCGGAGCCCTACAATGAGCAGTTCTTC.